Below, 18 T cell receptor beta chains from the same sample are listed, as sequenced in a study of graft-versus-host responses after intestinal transplantation. To release intraepithelial and lamina propria lymphocytes, the graft tissue was processed. The table came from immunoSEQ multiplex PCR; TCRdb's copy has only in-frame clones and leaves some out. The sample shows 3,500 or so clones, approximately 74% of them seen only once. The sample here was ileum tissue, taken 5 and 7 days after intestinal transplantation. All receptors come from a human patient who received an intestinal transplant, so some T cells may come from the graft donor.

The V call is TRBV5-6, the J call TRBJ2-1; TRBD1 matches at 8 bases. CDR1 is SGHDT, CDR2 YYEEEE, per germline. V gave up 0 bases and J gave up 6 bases; unmatched junction bases: 5. This CDR3 spans 15 amino acids. CDR3 in DNA: TGTGCCAGCAGCTTGGTCGGACAGGGAGGCAATGAGCAGTTCTTC. This codes for CASSLVGQGGNEQFF.

This chain connects TRBV30 to TRBJ2-2; D remains unclear. V lost 0 bases to trimming and J lost 3 bases, with 5 bases between them. The CDR3 totals 13 residues. CDR1 is GTSNPN, CDR2 SVGIG, per germline (reference sequence). This CDR3 is CAWSVRYTGELFF. The CDR3 coding sequence is TGTGCCTGGAGTGTTAGATACACCGGGGAGCTGTTTTTT.

The V gene is TRBV7-2, the J gene TRBJ2-2; 11 positions match TRBD2. The CDR3 spans 16 residues. Trimming cost V 5 bases and J 0 bases; bases outside gene matches: 2. The V gene's germline CDR1 is SGHTA and CDR2 FQGNSA. CDR3 region: CASSRSGGANTGELFF. The CDR3 DNA sequence: TGTGCCAGCAGCCGTAGCGGGGGGGCGAACACCGGGGAGCTGTTTTTT.

CDR3 bases: TGCGCCAGCAGCTTGGGGACGGCTAATGAAAAACTGTTTTTT. Encoded protein: CASSLGTANEKLFF. The rearrangement uses TRBV5-1 and TRBJ1-4; D not certain. V was shortened by 0 bases and J by 3 bases, with 6 bases between the two germline ends. In germline, CDR1 is SGHRS, CDR2 YFSETQ. The CDR3 is made up of 14 amino acids.

DNA of the CDR3: TGCGCCAGCAGCTGGACAGGGGGCTACGAGCAGTACTTC. It translates to CASSWTGGYEQYF. This chain links TRBV5-1 with TRBJ2-7; TRBD1 aligns across 10 bases. CDR3 length: 13 amino acids. Germline V gives CDR1 SGHRS, CDR2 YFSETQ. V lost 3 bases to trimming and J lost 3 bases; unmatched junction nucleotides: 0.

The rearrangement links TRBV5-5 to TRBJ1-2, with 7 positions matching TRBD1. From germline, CDR1 is SGHKS and CDR2 YYEKEE (reference sequence). V was clipped by 4 bases and J by 8 bases; unmatched bases: 11. This CDR3 has 14 residues. The CDR3, as DNA: TGTGCCAGCAGCCGCCAGACAGGGTTATTCGGCTACACCTTC. It encodes CASSRQTGLFGYTF.

The chain couples TRBV25-1 to TRBJ2-3; D gene ambiguous. V was pared by 1 base and J by 0 bases, with 2 bases between. CDR1 is MGHDK, CDR2 SYGVNS, per germline. This CDR3 spans 13 amino acids. The CDR3 spells CASSESSTDTQYF. The CDR3 nucleotides are TGTGCCAGCAGTGAATCTAGCACAGATACGCAGTATTTT.

The chain employs TRBV19 and TRBJ2-7; a possible D gene is TRBD1 (6 bases). V dropped 3 bases and J dropped 0 bases, with 6 bases sitting between them. CDR3 length: 13 residues. Germline V gene sequence: CDR1 LNHDA, CDR2 SQIVND (reference sequence). Here the CDR3 reads CASSMDSSYEQYF. CDR3 nucleotides: TGTGCCAGTAGTATGGACAGCTCCTACGAGCAGTACTTC.

This rearrangement joins TRBV19 to TRBJ2-3, with 9 bases identical to TRBD1. Germline CDR1 and CDR2: LNHDA and SQIVND (reference sequence). After removal of 5 bases from V and 2 bases from J, the junction contained 5 bases not matched to a gene. CDR3 length: 15 amino acids. The CDR3 sequence: CASSLQGAITDTQYF. CDR3 DNA sequence: TGTGCCAGTAGTTTACAGGGGGCGATCACAGATACGCAGTATTTT.

This clone was found a few times. J is TRBJ1-1 and V is TRBV19; D gene ambiguous. Looked up from germline, CDR1 is LNHDA and CDR2 is SQIVND (reference sequence). This CDR3 is 13 amino acids long. The V and J ends lost 9 bases and 4 bases respectively, with 15 bases between them. DNA of the CDR3: TGTGCCAGCCGCCGGGATTGGGGCACTGAAGCTTTCTTT. Its translation: CASRRDWGTEAFF.

V is TRBV7-9 and J is TRBJ1-2; D possibly corresponds to TRBD1 (5 bases). CDR3 length equals 13 residues. V lost 5 bases and J 4 bases, leaving 11 bases between the germline ends. CDR1 and CDR2 (germline): SEHNR, FQNEAQ (reference sequence). The CDR3 nucleotides are TGTGCCAGCAGCCCCTCAGGGAGCTATGGCTACACCTTC. This gives the protein CASSPSGSYGYTF.

This chain connects TRBV13 to TRBJ2-5; weak D call: TRBD2 (5 bases). CDR1 is PRHDT, CDR2 FYEKMQ, per germline (reference sequence). Deletions cut 0 bases from V and 2 bases from J, with 13 bases between. The CDR3 covers 16 residues. The CDR3, as DNA: TGTGCCAGCAGCTTAGGCGGCGGGTCTATTCAAGAGACCCAGTACTTC. Protein product: CASSLGGGSIQETQYF.

J is TRBJ2-1 and V is TRBV25-1; 7 positions agree with TRBD2. There are 16 residues in the CDR3. CDR1 is MGHDK and CDR2 is SYGVNS in the germline V gene. V lost 1 base to trimming and J lost 2 bases; unmatched junction nucleotides: 5. DNA of the CDR3: TGTGCCAGCAGTGAATTGGGGCTAGCGGCCTACAATGAGCAGTTCTTC. Its translation: CASSELGLAAYNEQFF.

The chain uses TRBV7-9 and TRBJ1-2, with 9 bases that match TRBD1. The CDR3 extends over 13 amino acids. CDR1 is SEHNR, CDR2 FQNEAQ, per germline (reference sequence). Unmatched junction bases numbered 3, after V lost 4 bases and J lost 6 bases. The CDR3 here is CASSWTGDDGYTF. The CDR3 DNA follows: TGTGCCAGCAGCTGGACAGGGGACGATGGCTACACCTTC.

This chain joins TRBV6-5 and TRBJ1-5; D might be TRBD1 (6 bases). CDR1 is MNHEY, CDR2 SVGAGI, per germline. The CDR3 totals 14 residues. V lost 2 bases and J 2 bases, leaving 7 bases between the germline ends. The chain's CDR3 is CASSYRQGNQPQHF. For the CDR3, the DNA is TGTGCCAGCAGTTACAGACAGGGCAATCAGCCCCAGCATTTT.

This chain links TRBV5-6 with TRBJ2-5; D possibly corresponds to TRBD2 (6 bases). CDR3 length: 13 residues. Germline CDR1 is SGHDT and CDR2 is YYEEEE. Trimming took 0 bases from V and 5 from J, leaving 8 bases between them. Here the CDR3 reads CASSLASGETQYF. CDR3 nucleotide sequence: TGTGCCAGCAGCTTGGCCAGCGGGGAGACCCAGTACTTC.

J is TRBJ2-1 and V is TRBV9; 7 bases map to TRBD1. Germline V gene sequence: CDR1 SGDLS, CDR2 YYNGEE. This CDR3 spans 14 amino acids. The V gene end was trimmed by 0 bases and the J gene end by 6 bases; junction bases not matched to a gene: 3. The CDR3 DNA reads TGTGCCAGCAGCGTAGATTCAGGGGGCAATGAGCAGTTCTTC. This sequence encodes CASSVDSGGNEQFF. The complete variable domain, with remaining parts taken from reference TRBV9 and TRBJ2-1, reads DSGVTQTPKHLITATGQRVTLRCSPRSGDLSVYWYQQSLDQGLQFLIQYYNGEERAKGNILERFSAQQFPDLHSELNLSSLELGDSALYFCASSVDSGGNEQFFGPGTRLTVL.

The chain carries TRBV6-5 and TRBJ2-1, with D perhaps TRBD1 or TRBD2 (5 bases each). This CDR3 comprises 14 residues. The germline V gene encodes CDR1 MNHEY and CDR2 SVGAGI. Trimming stripped 2 bases from V and 4 bases from J, with 9 bases between. CDR3 region: CASSYEGPYNEQFF. The CDR3 DNA follows: TGTGCCAGCAGTTACGAGGGGCCGTACAATGAGCAGTTCTTC.